Following are 5 T cell receptor beta chains from one sample sequenced in a study of blood T cells in healthy people across ages. Then a second PCR, running about 7 to 11 cycles, was carried out with a sample-barcoded 5' primer and a J-beta primer mix. TCRdb called the 5' RACE reads again in MiXCR, with one record for every CDR3 protein. The data contain about 1.8 million distinct CDR3 sequences, just under 50% of them singletons. Sequenced: blood. Receptor source: a woman between 35 and 50 years old in good health.

The J gene is TRBJ1-5, the V gene TRBV5-5; D is unresolved. The CDR3 consists of 14 residues. Germline values: CDR1 SGHKS, CDR2 YYEKEE (reference sequence). Between the trimmed V and J ends, which lost 0 bases and 9 bases, there was a span of 13 bases. The CDR3 region is CASSLAGLLGPQHF. Here the CDR3 DNA reads TGTGCCAGCAGCTTGGCCGGCCTTCTAGGGCCCCAGCATTTT. Using reference TRBV5-5 and TRBJ1-5 for the parts outside the CDR3, the full variable domain is DAGVTQSPTHLIKTRGQQVTLRCSPISGHKSVSWYQQVLGQGPQFIFQYYEKEERGRGNFPDRFSARQFPNYSSELNVNALLLGDSALYLCASSLAGLLGPQHFGDGTRLSIL.

This clonotype was seen a few times. The gene calls are TRBV6-6 and TRBJ2-7; D is undetermined. CDR1 and CDR2 (germline): MNHNY, SVGAGI (reference sequence). This CDR3 comprises 11 residues. V was pared by 6 bases and J by 4 bases, with 7 bases between. Here the CDR3 DNA reads TGTGCCAGCAGATTCGGGTACGAGCAGTACTTC. Protein: CASRFGYEQYF.

At least ten counts were recorded for this clonotype. The junction and the germline gene differ at one end; a read error may be behind it. The chain joins TRBV5-1 to TRBJ2-6; D uncertain. The CDR3 spans 15 residues. CDR1 SGHRS and CDR2 YFSETQ come from the germline V gene. The CDR3 region has the DNA TGTGCCAGCAGCTTAGTGGACTCTGGGGCCAACGTCCTGACTTTC. Its translation: CASSLVDSGANVLTF.

The chain employs TRBV7-3 and TRBJ2-5, with 10 bases matching TRBD1. CDR1 SGHTA and CDR2 FQGTGA come from the germline V gene. The CDR3 is 15 residues long. V shed 1 base and J 11 bases; nucleotides not matched to a gene: 10. The CDR3 here is CASSLMGTGENEQYF. The CDR3, as DNA: TGTGCCAGCAGCTTAATGGGGACAGGGGAAAATGAGCAGTACTTC.

In the case of this clonotype: Being one base from a much bigger clone, this may be a read error. The chain joins TRBV27 to TRBJ2-5, with 9 bases matching TRBD2. Trimming removed 4 bases from V and 11 bases from J; junction bases left unmatched: 26. CDR1 MNHEY and CDR2 SMNVEV come from the germline V gene (reference sequence). This CDR3 comprises 19 residues. CDR3: CASSSDVRGGFTFHNEQYF. Here the CDR3 DNA reads TGTGCCAGCAGTTCCGACGTGCGGGGGGGCTTTACGTTCCACAATGAGCAGTACTTC.